The clone carrying this TCR beta chain was counted many times. Its antigen is unknown. TCRdb reanalysed the 5' RACE reads using MiXCR and keeps one entry per CDR3 protein. The data hold 30,000 to 40,000 distinct CDR3 sequences, with 3% to 4% observed a single time. This sample stems from a study of neurological immune-mediated disorders. General observations from the study: One related-CDR3 cluster, found by phylogenetic grouping, held repertoires of 18 of 34 multiple sclerosis patients and is a possible signature. Expanded clones shared no identical CDR3 amino acid sequences across subjects, which suggested private TCR-beta repertoires in all groups.

Sequenced: PBMCs. This TCR was sampled from a man aged 30 to 45 with multiple sclerosis.

DNA of the CDR3: TGCAGTGCTAGACCGTCGGGTCTCGAAGCTTTCTTT. As protein: CSARPSGLEAFF. This chain uses TRBV20-1 with TRBJ1-1, with D hard to call. The CDR3 loop spans 12 amino acids. The ends were cut back, 2 bases at V and 8 bases at J, with 12 bases in the middle. Germline V gene sequence: CDR1 DFQATT, CDR2 SNEGSKA (reference sequence).